This is a list of T cell receptor beta chains from one sample in a study of regulatory T cells in long-lasting Graves disease. TCRdb redid the calling of the multiplex PCR reads with MiXCR, one entry per CDR3 protein. Of 350,000 to 450,000 distinct CDR3 sequences in the sample, around 17% are singletons; the top ten hold roughly 27%. The same data also contributed to another study, on T cells in Graves' hyperthyroidism and ophthalmopathy.

This specimen was peripheral blood mononuclear cells (PBMCs), taken at new diagnosis, from a patient treated with antithyroid drugs. These receptors were obtained from a middle-aged man with Graves disease. Both conserved end residues are part of each CDR3. Each record gives: J gene, clone size, V gene, D gene, CDR3 DNA, CDR3 protein. A D gene is named only where the DNA matches it firmly. Clone size, where shown, is once, few, many, or a class for clones that have expanded.

J gene: TRBJ1-3; clone size: NA; V gene: TRBV19; D gene: NA; CDR3 DNA: TGTGCCAGTAGTTACCAGGCTGGAAACACCATATATTTT; CDR3 protein: CASSYQAGNTIYF
J gene: TRBJ1-5; clone size: NA; V gene: TRBV24-1; D gene: NA; CDR3 DNA: TGTGCCACCAGTGATTTGCGGGTCGTTATCCCCGATCAGCCCCAGCATTTT; CDR3 protein: CATSDLRVVIPDQPQHF
J gene: TRBJ1-2; clone size: few; V gene: TRBV6-1; D gene: NA; CDR3 DNA: TGTGCCAGCAGGAAACTAACAGCAATCGATGGCTACACCTTC; CDR3 protein: CASRKLTAIDGYTF
J gene: TRBJ2-5; clone size: few; V gene: TRBV12-3/TRBV12-4; D gene: NA; CDR3 DNA: TGTGCCAGCAGTGTGACCGTTCGCCAAGAGACCCAGTACTTC; CDR3 protein: CASSVTVRQETQYF
J gene: TRBJ2-5; clone size: NA; V gene: TRBV20-1; D gene: NA; CDR3 DNA: TGCAGTGCTAGAGGCGTCATGACCCAAGAGACCCAGTACTTC; CDR3 protein: CSARGVMTQETQYF
J gene: TRBJ2-3; clone size: NA; V gene: TRBV7-2; D gene: TRBD2; CDR3 DNA: TGTGCCAGCAGCCAATTCCCTTCACTAGCGGGGGGGCTCACAGATACGCAGTATTTT; CDR3 protein: CASSQFPSLAGGLTDTQYF
J gene: TRBJ2-7; clone size: few; V gene: TRBV18; D gene: NA; CDR3 DNA: TGTGCCAGCTCACCAATACCCGGACCGATCTACGAGCAGTACTTC; CDR3 protein: CASSPIPGPIYEQYF
J gene: TRBJ2-7; clone size: few; V gene: TRBV7-9; D gene: TRBD2; CDR3 DNA: TGTGCCAGCAGCCATAGCGGGGGGTCCTACGAGCAGTACTTC; CDR3 protein: CASSHSGGSYEQYF
J gene: TRBJ1-6; clone size: many; V gene: TRBV27; D gene: NA; CDR3 DNA: TGTGCCAGCAGTTGGGACTCCGCCTATAATTCACCCCTCCACTTT; CDR3 protein: CASSWDSAYNSPLHF
J gene: TRBJ2-6; clone size: NA; V gene: TRBV6-8; D gene: TRBD1; CDR3 DNA: TGTGCAACAGGGGACCCTGGGGCCAACGTCCTGACTTTC; CDR3 protein: CATGDPGANVLTF
J gene: TRBJ2-5; clone size: few; V gene: TRBV7-2; D gene: NA; CDR3 DNA: TGTGCCAGCAGCCCCCAGGGCGCAGGGAAAGAGACCCAGTACTTC; CDR3 protein: CASSPQGAGKETQYF
J gene: TRBJ2-1; clone size: many; V gene: TRBV7-9; D gene: TRBD2; CDR3 DNA: TGTGCCAGCAGCTCATGGGGGACTAGCATCAATGAGCAGTTCTTC; CDR3 protein: CASSSWGTSINEQFF
J gene: TRBJ2-5; clone size: many; V gene: TRBV20-1; D gene: TRBD1; CDR3 DNA: TGCAGTGCAAGGGGATGGGACAGGGGGTTTGGGACCCAGTACTTC; CDR3 protein: CSARGWDRGFGTQYF
J gene: TRBJ2-3; clone size: few; V gene: TRBV20-1; D gene: TRBD2; CDR3 DNA: TGCAGTGCTAGAGGCGGACTAGCGGGGGGCTTGGGTCGAGATACGCAGTATTTT; CDR3 protein: CSARGGLAGGLGRDTQYF
J gene: TRBJ2-5; clone size: NA; V gene: TRBV5-1; D gene: NA; CDR3 DNA: TGCGCCAGCAGCTTATCGGGGGATGAGGAGACCCAGTACTTC; CDR3 protein: CASSLSGDEETQYF
J gene: TRBJ1-3; clone size: NA; V gene: TRBV28; D gene: NA; CDR3 DNA: TGTGCCAGCAAATTTTTTTCTGGAAACACCATATATTTT; CDR3 protein: CASKFFSGNTIYF
J gene: TRBJ2-7; clone size: many; V gene: TRBV5-1; D gene: NA; CDR3 DNA: TGCGCCAGCAGCCTGTCTACAGCCGTATTCTCCTACGAGCAGTACTTC; CDR3 protein: CASSLSTAVFSYEQYF
J gene: TRBJ2-5; clone size: many; V gene: TRBV12-3/TRBV12-4; D gene: NA; CDR3 DNA: TGTGCCAGCAGTTTAGCCCCCGGGGCTGAGACCCAGTACTTC; CDR3 protein: CASSLAPGAETQYF
J gene: TRBJ2-1; clone size: few; V gene: TRBV5-1; D gene: TRBD1; CDR3 DNA: TGCGCCAGCAGCCTGGGACAGGGCTCCAATGAGCAGTTCTTC; CDR3 protein: CASSLGQGSNEQFF
J gene: TRBJ1-5; clone size: many; V gene: TRBV7-2; D gene: TRBD1; CDR3 DNA: TGTGCCAGCAGCCGGGACAGGGGAAGCCAGCCCCAGCATTTT; CDR3 protein: CASSRDRGSQPQHF
J gene: TRBJ2-2; clone size: NA; V gene: TRBV19; D gene: TRBD1; CDR3 DNA: TGTGCCAGTAGAAGGACAGGGGGCGTTTGGAACACCGGGGAGCTGTTTTTT; CDR3 protein: CASRRTGGVWNTGELFF
J gene: TRBJ2-6; clone size: NA; V gene: TRBV5-1; D gene: NA; CDR3 DNA: TGCGCCAGCAGCTTGGAGGGGACTGGTTCTGGGGCCAACGTCCTGACTTTC; CDR3 protein: CASSLEGTGSGANVLTF
J gene: TRBJ1-2; clone size: NA; V gene: TRBV5-1; D gene: NA; CDR3 DNA: TGCGCCAGCAGCTTGGATTTTGGGGGCCGTGGCTACACCTTC; CDR3 protein: CASSLDFGGRGYTF
J gene: TRBJ1-2; clone size: few; V gene: TRBV4-1; D gene: TRBD1; CDR3 DNA: TGCGCCAGCAGCTTCGGACAGGGGGCCGACTATGGCTACACCTTC; CDR3 protein: CASSFGQGADYGYTF
J gene: TRBJ2-6; clone size: many; V gene: TRBV28; D gene: NA; CDR3 DNA: TGTGCCAGCAGATATAGTCCGTTCTCTGGGGCCAACGTCCTGACTTTC; CDR3 protein: CASRYSPFSGANVLTF
J gene: TRBJ2-5; clone size: few; V gene: TRBV20-1; D gene: NA; CDR3 DNA: TGCAGTGCCCCAGGGACGCGCGCGGAGACCCAGTACTTC; CDR3 protein: CSAPGTRAETQYF
J gene: TRBJ1-4; clone size: NA; V gene: TRBV20-1; D gene: NA; CDR3 DNA: TGCAGTGCTAGAGACTGGGCAGGCCTTAATGAAAAACTGTTTTTT; CDR3 protein: CSARDWAGLNEKLFF
J gene: TRBJ2-3; clone size: many; V gene: TRBV12-3/TRBV12-4; D gene: NA; CDR3 DNA: TGTGCCAGCAGTTCACGCTGGACGGGAGATACGCAGTATTTT; CDR3 protein: CASSSRWTGDTQYF
J gene: TRBJ2-7; clone size: many; V gene: TRBV4-1; D gene: NA; CDR3 DNA: TGCGCCAGCAGCCAGATGGCGGGATTGACTACCTACGAGCAGTACTTC; CDR3 protein: CASSQMAGLTTYEQYF